This T cell receptor beta chain comes out of a study of neurological immune-mediated disorders. Each sorted-subset library came from fewer than 1.3 million CD4+ or CD8+ T cells. This clonotype was seen more than once but under ten times. Antigen unknown. CDR3 size: 12 residues. V was trimmed by 3 bases and J by 5 bases, leaving 7 bases between them. Per germline, CDR1 DFQATT and CDR2 SNEGSKA (reference sequence). The method for making cDNA was 5'RACE, and it used 10-nucleotide random UMIs. TCRdb processed the 5' RACE reads anew with MiXCR; each CDR3 protein has one entry. The sample includes approximately 40,000 distinct CDR3 sequences, more than 12% of them seen just once. Study results and caveats: Multiple sclerosis was found to have the least TCR clonal expansion, below healthy controls, and HTLV-1-associated myelopathy the most.

The sequencing sample was made of CD4+ T cells from blood. The sequence was collected from a woman aged 55-70 years with HTLV-1-associated myelopathy (HAM/TSP). The chain combines TRBV20-1 with TRBJ1-4; D is ambiguous. The chain's CDR3 is CSASPENEKLFF. In nucleotides, the CDR3 is TGCAGTGCTAGTCCAGAGAATGAAAAACTGTTTTTT.